One and the same sample provided the 27 T cell receptor beta chains below, sequenced in a study of PD-L1 blockade in urothelial cancer. Only in-frame clones appear in the TCRdb table, and some are missing; sequencing was by immunoSEQ multiplex PCR. The table lists about 70,000 clones, approximately 80% of them singletons. The sample was PBMCs, taken around atezolizumab (anti-PD-L1) treatment. The receptors derive from a man aged 65 to 85 with urothelial cancer.

This clone was seen only once. The chain employs TRBV19 and TRBJ1-5; no clear D gene. V shed 0 bases and J shed 7 bases, with 13 bases lying between them. This CDR3 comprises 15 residues. Germline-derived CDR1 and CDR2 are LNHDA and SQIVND (reference sequence). CDR3 in DNA: TGTGCCAGTAGTATAGATCTTGGAATTAGCCAGCCCCAGCATTTT. Translating gives CASSIDLGISQPQHF. Combining the CDR3 with reference TRBV19 and TRBJ1-5 gives the whole variable domain DGGITQSPKYLFRKEGQNVTLSCEQNLNHDAMYWYRQDPGQGLRLIYYSQIVNDFQKGDIAEGYSVSREKKESFPLTVTSAQKNPTAFYLCASSIDLGISQPQHFGDGTRLSIL.

The chain employs TRBV5-4 and TRBJ1-1, with D possibly matching TRBD1 (5 bases). The V gene lost 1 base and the J gene lost 1 base, with 8 bases spanning the gap. This CDR3 comprises 14 residues. From germline, CDR1 is SGHNT and CDR2 YYREEE (reference sequence). The CDR3 loop is CASSLFGGNTEAFF. The CDR3 coding sequence is TGTGCCAGCAGCTTGTTCGGGGGGAACACTGAAGCTTTCTTT. The complete variable domain, with remaining parts taken from reference TRBV5-4 and TRBJ1-1, reads ETGVTQSPTHLIKTRGQQVTLRCSSQSGHNTVSWYQQALGQGPQFIFQYYREEENGRGNFPPRFSGLQFPNYSSELNVNALELDDSALYLCASSLFGGNTEAFFGQGTRLTVV.

The CDR3 DNA is TGTGCCAGCAGCCCGAGCGGGACTGATCCCTACGAGCAGTACTTC. Its protein product is CASSPSGTDPYEQYF. The chain is built from TRBV7-3 and TRBJ2-7, with 7 bases that match TRBD2. This CDR3 has 15 amino acids. Germline V CDR1 and CDR2: SGHTA, FQGTGA. The J segment lost 2 bases and the V segment lost 5 bases, leaving 9 bases of the junction unmatched.

This clone came up once. The chain links TRBV12-5 to TRBJ2-2, with D maybe TRBD2 (6 bases). CDR3 length: 20 residues. Trimming took 4 bases from V and 7 from J, leaving 31 bases between them. Germline V gene sequence: CDR1 LGHNT, CDR2 FRNRAP. In DNA form, the CDR3 reads TGTGCTAGTGGTTCCTGCGGGACTGTCTTGGGTGCGGACCCCTGCGGGGAGCTGTTTTTT. Protein sequence: CASGSCGTVLGADPCGELFF.

This sequence joins TRBV7-6 and TRBJ2-1, with no clear D. This CDR3 comprises 13 residues. Trimming removed 3 bases at V and 4 bases at J, with 7 bases between. Germline V gene lookup returns CDR1 SGHVS and CDR2 FNYEAQ. CDR3 bases: TGTGCCAGCAGCTTTAGCCAGTACAATGAGCAGTTCTTC. Protein: CASSFSQYNEQFF.

The V gene is TRBV7-9, the J gene TRBJ2-1; 9 positions match TRBD2. Germline values: CDR1 SEHNR, CDR2 FQNEAQ (reference sequence). With 5 bases clipped from V and 5 bases from J, the junction kept 16 bases outside the gene matches. The CDR3 covers 18 residues. The CDR3 nucleotides read TGTGCCAGCAGCCCCCGGGGCGCCCTAGCGGGGCGTCACAATGAGCAGTTCTTC. It translates to CASSPRGALAGRHNEQFF.

This chain uses TRBV7-3 with TRBJ1-1, with TRBD1 matching over 11 bases. CDR3 length equals 14 residues. CDR1 is SGHTA and CDR2 is FQGTGA in the germline V gene. After removal of 5 bases from V and 3 bases from J, the junction contained 2 bases not matched to a gene. The CDR3 reads CASSRGQGDTEAFF. CDR3 nucleotide sequence: TGTGCCAGCAGCCGGGGACAGGGGGACACTGAAGCTTTCTTT.

This chain links TRBV2 with TRBJ2-1; 8 bases map to TRBD1. The CDR3 runs to 18 residues. The J segment lost 4 bases and the V segment lost 3 bases, leaving 14 bases of the junction unmatched. Germline loops: CDR1 SNHLY, CDR2 FYNNEI. CDR3 in amino acids: CASSDGTGIPLAYNEQFF. As DNA, the CDR3 is TGTGCCAGCAGTGATGGGACAGGAATACCTTTAGCATACAATGAGCAGTTCTTC.

The chain links TRBV5-1 to TRBJ2-1; 9 bases are shared with TRBD1. Trimming removed 3 bases from V and 0 bases from J; junction bases left unmatched: 4. The germline V gene has CDR1 SGHRS and CDR2 YFSETQ. The CDR3 consists of 16 residues. The chain's CDR3 is CASSWGGQGSYNEQFF. CDR3 bases: TGCGCCAGCAGCTGGGGGGGACAGGGCTCCTACAATGAGCAGTTCTTC.

The chain uses TRBV12-5 and TRBJ2-1; D remains unclear. The CDR3 is 15 amino acids. V was clipped by 6 bases and J by 0 bases, with 12 bases between them. CDR1 and CDR2 from the germline V gene are LGHNT and FRNRAP. The CDR3 is CASGTGRSSYNEQFF. Here the CDR3 DNA reads TGTGCTAGTGGCACCGGAAGGAGCTCCTACAATGAGCAGTTCTTC.

V and J are TRBV6-5 and TRBJ1-2; 10 bases map to TRBD1. Losses at the gene ends were 10 bases for V and 7 bases for J; bases not matched to a gene: 15. Germline V lookup: CDR1 MNHEY, CDR2 SVGAGI. This CDR3 region has 15 residues. Here the CDR3 reads CATRGDRQGAVGYTF. CDR3 in DNA: TGTGCCACCCGTGGGGACCGACAGGGGGCAGTTGGCTACACCTTC.

V usage is TRBV21-1 and J usage is TRBJ1-1. TRBV21-1 is termed a pseudogene. This CDR3 spans 16 amino acids. CDR3: CASSKVPRGHNTEAFF. In nucleotides, the CDR3 is TGTGCCAGCAGCAAAGTCCCGAGAGGGCATAACACTGAAGCTTTCTTT.

The CDR3: CAWGTGGPNTQYF. CDR3 nucleotides: TGTGCCTGGGGGACAGGGGGCCCAAATACGCAGTATTTT. The rearrangement links TRBV30 to TRBJ2-3, with 12 nucleotides matching TRBD1. Losses at the gene ends were 5 bases for V and 7 bases for J; bases not matched to a gene: 4. The CDR3 has 13 residues. The germline V gene has CDR1 GTSNPN and CDR2 SVGIG (reference sequence).

The chain has TRBV6-5 and TRBJ1-3; perhaps TRBD1 as D (5 bases). V was trimmed by 5 bases and J by 3 bases, leaving 11 bases between them. Germline V gene lookup returns CDR1 MNHEY and CDR2 SVGAGI. CDR3 length: 14 amino acids. DNA for the CDR3: TGTGCCAGCAGTACGGGGGGAAGTGGAAACACCATATATTTT. Residues: CASSTGGSGNTIYF.

The gene calls are TRBV19 and TRBJ2-3; TRBD1 matches 8 bases. Trimming cost V 1 base and J 1 base; bases outside gene matches: 7. The CDR3 consists of 17 residues. The germline V gene has CDR1 LNHDA and CDR2 SQIVND (reference sequence). The CDR3 loop reads CASSIVTGVLGTDTQYF. In nucleotides, the CDR3 is TGTGCCAGTAGTATAGTGACAGGGGTTCTGGGCACAGATACGCAGTATTTT.

V and J are TRBV6-1 and TRBJ2-2, with 10 positions matching TRBD2. The CDR3 sequence is 15 residues long. V shed 4 bases and J 4 bases; nucleotides not matched to a gene: 3. The germline V gene encodes CDR1 MNHNS and CDR2 SASEGT. Written as DNA, the CDR3 is TGTGCCAGCAGTGGGAGCGGGAGGGTCACCGGGGAGCTGTTTTTT. Residues: CASSGSGRVTGELFF.

The genes are TRBV5-5 and TRBJ1-2; no reliable D call. Per the germline V gene, CDR1 is SGHKS and CDR2 is YYEKEE (reference sequence). The CDR3 has 13 residues. Trimming shortened V by 1 base and J by 8 bases, and 12 bases separated the two germline ends. For the CDR3, the DNA is TGTGCCAGCAGCTTGACCGGGGTACAGGGCTACACCTTC. Amino acid sequence: CASSLTGVQGYTF.

This CDR3 reads CASSPPGTDTQYF. CDR3 nucleotide sequence: TGTGCCAGCAGCCCGCCAGGCACAGATACGCAGTATTTT. The chain joins TRBV7-9 to TRBJ2-3, with D uncertain. CDR1 SEHNR and CDR2 FQNEAQ come from the germline V gene (reference sequence). The CDR3 runs 13 residues. With 5 bases removed from V and 1 base from J, the gap between germline ends came to 7 bases. Full variable domain (missing parts from reference TRBV7-9 and TRBJ2-3): DTGVSQNPRHKITKRGQNVTFRCDPISEHNRLYWYRQTLGQGPEFLTYFQNEAQLEKSRLLSDRFSAERPKGSFSTLEIQRTEQGDSAMYLCASSPPGTDTQYFGPGTRLTVL.

The chain uses TRBV28 and TRBJ2-3; tentatively, D is TRBD2 (6 bases). The V gene lost 2 bases and the J gene lost 0 bases, with 12 bases spanning the gap. The CDR3 is 16 amino acids. Germline V gives CDR1 MDHEN, CDR2 SYDVKM. CDR3 loop: CASSLGLRGSTDTQYF. CDR3 coding DNA: TGTGCCAGCAGTTTAGGTCTCCGGGGGAGCACAGATACGCAGTATTTT.

The CDR3 reads CASRQGDYGYTF. CDR3 DNA sequence: TGTGCCAGCAGACAGGGAGATTATGGCTACACCTTC. The chain links TRBV5-4 to TRBJ1-2, with D perhaps TRBD1 (6 bases). The V end was cut by 5 bases, the J end by 5 bases, with 10 bases between. The CDR3 extends over 12 amino acids. Germline V gene lookup returns CDR1 SGHNT and CDR2 YYREEE (reference sequence). The whole variable domain, remainder taken from reference TRBV5-4 and TRBJ1-2, is ETGVTQSPTHLIKTRGQQVTLRCSSQSGHNTVSWYQQALGQGPQFIFQYYREEENGRGNFPPRFSGLQFPNYSSELNVNALELDDSALYLCASRQGDYGYTFGSGTRLTVV.

This clone was recorded a few times. The genes are TRBV7-9 and TRBJ1-2; 10 positions match TRBD1. The CDR3 is 15 amino acids. From germline, CDR1 is SEHNR and CDR2 FQNEAQ (reference sequence). V shed 1 base and J 3 bases; nucleotides not matched to a gene: 2. The CDR3 nucleotides are TGTGCCAGCAGCTTAGGGGGGACAGGGGACTATGGCTACACCTTC. This translates into CASSLGGTGDYGYTF.

J is TRBJ2-3 and V is TRBV13; 11 bases are a match to TRBD2. V trimming: 5 bases; J trimming: 0 bases; junction bases outside the gene matches: 13. Germline lookup yields CDR1 PRHDT and CDR2 FYEKMQ (reference sequence). The CDR3 extends over 19 amino acids. The CDR3 DNA sequence: TGTGCCAGCAGCCGCGACACTACACTAGCGGGAGCTAGCACAGATACGCAGTATTTT. Protein product: CASSRDTTLAGASTDTQYF.

This clone has only a few counts. The chain joins TRBV2 to TRBJ2-1, with a tentative D call TRBD1 (6 bases). This CDR3 is 17 amino acids long. Germline assignment: CDR1 SNHLY and CDR2 FYNNEI. Deletions cut 6 bases from V and 7 bases from J, with 25 bases between. CDR3 in amino acids: CASRAYSPRGRINEQFF. CDR3 DNA: TGTGCCAGCAGAGCCTACTCTCCCAGGGGTAGGATAAATGAGCAGTTCTTC.

This rearrangement joins TRBV9 to TRBJ2-7; TRBD1 might be the D (6 bases). The CDR3 totals 14 residues. Trimming removed 3 bases at V and 3 bases at J, with 13 bases between. Germline CDR1 SGDLS, CDR2 YYNGEE. CDR3 sequence (DNA): TGTGCCAGCAGCGCACGGGACAACCACTACGAGCAGTACTTC. Its translation is CASSARDNHYEQYF. The full variable domain, its missing parts supplied by reference TRBV9 and TRBJ2-7, is DSGVTQTPKHLITATGQRVTLRCSPRSGDLSVYWYQQSLDQGLQFLIQYYNGEERAKGNILERFSAQQFPDLHSELNLSSLELGDSALYFCASSARDNHYEQYFGPGTRLTVT.

The count of this clone is one. The chain couples TRBV7-2 to TRBJ2-3; a possible D gene is TRBD1 (6 bases). V lost 5 bases and J 4 bases, leaving 19 bases between the germline ends. This CDR3 is 16 amino acids long. Germline V CDR1 and CDR2: SGHTA, FQGNSA. CDR3 in amino acids: CASSNSRGRRADTQYF. CDR3 sequence (DNA): TGTGCCAGCAGCAATTCGAGGGGGAGAAGGGCAGATACGCAGTATTTT. Supplemented by reference TRBV7-2 and TRBJ2-3, the full variable domain reads GAGVSQSPSNKVTEKGKDVELRCDPISGHTALYWYRQSLGQGLEFLIYFQGNSAPDKSGLPSDRFSAERTGGSVSTLTIQRTQQEDSAVYLCASSNSRGRRADTQYFGPGTRLTVL.

The chain uses TRBV28 and TRBJ1-4; D not resolved. The V gene's germline CDR1 is MDHEN and CDR2 SYDVKM. The CDR3 is 11 amino acids. V lost 8 bases and J 11 bases, leaving 12 bases between the germline ends. In DNA, the CDR3 is TGTGCCAGCCGCATGGCGCGGAAACTGTTTTTT. Protein product: CASRMARKLFF.

The chain recombines TRBV7-2 with TRBJ2-7; the match to TRBD2 covers 13 bases. Germline loops: CDR1 SGHTA, CDR2 FQGNSA. The CDR3 is made up of 15 amino acids. Trimming cost V 6 bases and J 2 bases; bases outside gene matches: 4. CDR3: CASRLGLAGAYEQYF. CDR3 nucleotides: TGTGCCAGCAGACTAGGACTAGCGGGGGCCTACGAGCAGTACTTC.